Following are 26 T cell receptor beta chains from one sample sequenced in a study of T cell changes during pregnancy in multiple sclerosis. Method: immunoSEQ multiplex PCR; TCRdb's copy keeps in-frame clones and lacks some. Of approximately 100,000 clones listed, around 92% were seen once; the top ten hold around 3.1%. The sequencing here drew on peripheral blood, taken in the second trimester of pregnancy. These receptors came from a female donor with multiple sclerosis, enrolled in a pregnancy study.

The chain is built from TRBV6-6 and TRBJ1-4, with 10 bases aligning to TRBD1. CDR1 and CDR2 from the germline V gene are MNHNY and SVGAGI (reference sequence). The CDR3 consists of 16 residues. V dropped 6 bases and J dropped 7; count of bases not matched to a gene: 11. CDR3 bases: TGTGCCAGCAGGGTACCGACAGGGGGCGGTGGTGAAAAACTGTTTTTT. This sequence encodes CASRVPTGGGGEKLFF.

V is TRBV19 and J is TRBJ2-1; 8 bases line up with TRBD2. This CDR3 is built from 18 residues. V dropped 0 bases and J dropped 8; count of bases not matched to a gene: 15. Germline lookup yields CDR1 LNHDA and CDR2 SQIVND (reference sequence). CDR3 DNA sequence: TGTGCCAGTAGTATAGAGTTAGGGAGCGGGAGTATAGTCGATGAGCAGTTCTTC. Its protein product is CASSIELGSGSIVDEQFF.

The chain couples TRBV5-6 to TRBJ2-7; TRBD2 is a possible D gene (5 bases). CDR3 length: 16 amino acids. Germline V lookup: CDR1 SGHDT, CDR2 YYEEEE. V was pared by 0 bases and J by 0 bases, with 13 bases between. CDR3 sequence: CASSLEARRDSYEQYF. Written as DNA, the CDR3 is TGTGCCAGCAGCTTGGAGGCCCGCCGGGACTCCTACGAGCAGTACTTC.

J is TRBJ1-3 and V is TRBV18; D possibly corresponds to TRBD1 (5 bases). Per the germline V gene, CDR1 is KGHSH and CDR2 is LQKENI. The CDR3 sequence is 16 residues long. The ends were cut back, 2 bases at V and 0 bases at J, with 11 bases in the middle. CDR3 in DNA: TGTGCCAGCTCACCAACACAGGTCTTCTCTGGAAACACCATATATTTT. This gives the protein CASSPTQVFSGNTIYF.

The gene calls are TRBV19 and TRBJ2-3, with a weak D call TRBD1 (6 bases). Germline loops: CDR1 LNHDA, CDR2 SQIVND (reference sequence). V lost 8 bases and J lost 2, with 11 bases in between. The CDR3 is 13 amino acids. CDR3: CASSQGPTDTQYF. In nucleotides, the CDR3 is TGTGCCAGTTCGCAGGGGCCCACAGATACGCAGTATTTT.

The chain combines TRBV6-5 with TRBJ2-7; TRBD1 might be the D (5 bases). This CDR3 is built from 13 residues. The ends were cut back, 6 bases at V and 5 bases at J, with 14 bases in the middle. Germline V gene sequence: CDR1 MNHEY, CDR2 SVGAGI. CDR3 sequence (DNA): TGTGCCAGCAGCGATCAGGGCCGCAACGAGCAGTACTTC. This gives the protein CASSDQGRNEQYF.

V and J are TRBV15 and TRBJ1-5; 10 bases line up with TRBD1. This CDR3 is built from 16 residues. The germline CDR1 and CDR2 sequences are LNHNV and YYDKDF (reference sequence). J was trimmed by 6 bases and V by 2 bases; bases with no gene match: 7. The CDR3 loop reads CATSRPGTGVSQPQHF. For the CDR3, the DNA is TGTGCCACCAGCAGACCAGGGACAGGGGTATCTCAGCCCCAGCATTTT.

The V call is TRBV7-2, the J call TRBJ2-1; tentatively, D is TRBD2 (6 bases). Per germline, CDR1 SGHTA and CDR2 FQGNSA. The V and J ends lost 0 bases and 6 bases respectively, with 9 bases between them. This CDR3 comprises 14 residues. Here the CDR3 DNA reads TGTGCCAGCAGCTTAGCCGGGGGAGGCAATGAGCAGTTCTTC. Translated: CASSLAGGGNEQFF.

The V call is TRBV6-1, the J call TRBJ2-7; perhaps TRBD1 as D (7 bases). The CDR3 covers 15 residues. CDR1 MNHNS and CDR2 SASEGT come from the germline V gene. The V gene lost 2 bases and the J gene lost 7 bases, with 18 bases spanning the gap. CDR3 in DNA: TGTGCCAGCAGTGAATCAGGGGGGTCTGCGGGAGAGCAGTACTTC. Protein: CASSESGGSAGEQYF.

The rearrangement uses TRBV28 and TRBJ1-1, with D uncertain. Per the germline V gene, CDR1 is MDHEN and CDR2 is SYDVKM. The CDR3 contains 15 residues. Trimming took 0 bases from V and 0 from J, leaving 8 bases between them. CDR3 amino acids: CASSLWGPMNTEAFF. Written as DNA, the CDR3 is TGTGCCAGCAGTTTATGGGGCCCCATGAACACTGAAGCTTTCTTT.

The chain couples TRBV28 to TRBJ1-3; maybe TRBD1 (6 bases). The germline V gene encodes CDR1 MDHEN and CDR2 SYDVKM. This CDR3 comprises 16 residues. Trimming stripped 3 bases from V and 0 bases from J, with 12 bases between. The CDR3 nucleotides read TGTGCCAGCAGTTTCCTGACAGGACGCTCTGGAAACACCATATATTTT. It specifies CASSFLTGRSGNTIYF.

The chain has TRBV10-3 and TRBJ2-1; no clear D gene. This CDR3 has 11 residues. V lost 3 bases and J 10 bases, leaving 7 bases between the germline ends. Germline V gene data show CDR1 as ENHRY and CDR2 as SYGVKD. This CDR3 reads CAISELQEQFF. CDR3 nucleotides: TGTGCCATCAGTGAATTACAAGAGCAGTTCTTC.

The chain couples TRBV28 to TRBJ2-7; D might be TRBD1 (6 bases). This CDR3 comprises 14 residues. Trimming removed 6 bases from V and 3 bases from J, with 15 bases in between. Germline V lookup: CDR1 MDHEN, CDR2 SYDVKM. As DNA, the CDR3 is TGTGCCAGCAGCAGAGGGGACACCTTCTACGAGCAGTACTTC. Protein: CASSRGDTFYEQYF.

V usage is TRBV7-8 and J usage is TRBJ2-5; TRBD2 matches at 8 bases. Germline CDR1 and CDR2: SGHVS and FQNEAQ. The J segment lost 6 bases and the V segment lost 3 bases, leaving 9 bases of the junction unmatched. The CDR3 length is 15 residues. CDR3 amino acids: CASSFNGRADQTQYF. The CDR3, as DNA: TGTGCCAGCAGCTTTAACGGGAGGGCCGATCAGACCCAGTACTTC.

The CDR3 DNA follows: TGTGCCAGCAGTACAGGGTCTGGGGCCAACGTCCTGACTTTC. Its translation is CASSTGSGANVLTF. The chain employs TRBV2 and TRBJ2-6, with D perhaps TRBD1 (6 bases). The CDR3 has 14 amino acids. The germline gives CDR1 SNHLY, CDR2 FYNNEI. V lost 5 bases to trimming and J lost 1 base, with 6 bases between them.

V and J are TRBV19 and TRBJ1-2; perhaps TRBD1 as D (6 bases). This CDR3 region has 17 residues. CDR1 and CDR2 from the germline V gene are LNHDA and SQIVND (reference sequence). V dropped 6 bases and J dropped 8 bases, with 28 bases sitting between them. The CDR3: CASSSSVGADSFGGYTF. CDR3 in DNA: TGTGCCAGTAGCTCGTCTGTGGGGGCTGACTCGTTCGGCGGCTACACCTTC.

The chain uses TRBV19 and TRBJ2-7; the match to TRBD1 covers 10 bases. Trimming removed 1 base from V and 0 bases from J; junction bases left unmatched: 3. CDR1 LNHDA and CDR2 SQIVND come from the germline V gene (reference sequence). The CDR3 sequence is 16 residues long. CDR3 DNA: TGTGCCAGTAGTATAGCCGGGACAGGGGCCTCCTACGAGCAGTACTTC. As protein: CASSIAGTGASYEQYF.

The gene calls are TRBV5-1 and TRBJ2-5; D perhaps matches TRBD2 (6 bases). The CDR3 sequence is 13 residues long. From germline, CDR1 is SGHRS and CDR2 YFSETQ. The V gene lost 5 bases and the J gene lost 1 base, with 9 bases spanning the gap. The CDR3 DNA follows: TGCGCCAGCAGGGGGGGATCCCAAGAGACCCAGTACTTC. Its protein is CASRGGSQETQYF. The full variable domain, completed using reference TRBV5-1 and TRBJ2-5, is KAGVTQTPRYLIKTRGQQVTLSCSPISGHRSVSWYQQTPGQGLQFLFEYFSETQRNKGNFPGRFSGRQFSNSRSEMNVSTLELGDSALYLCASRGGSQETQYFGPGTRLLVL.

The V gene is TRBV5-1, the J gene TRBJ2-3; 11 nucleotides align to TRBD2. The germline gives CDR1 SGHRS, CDR2 YFSETQ. The CDR3 has 18 amino acids. Trimming took 0 bases from V and 3 from J; bases not matched to a gene: 9. The CDR3 DNA is TGCGCCAGCAGCTTGGTCTTACTAGCGGGAGTGGGGACAGATACGCAGTATTTT. Translation: CASSLVLLAGVGTDTQYF.

The chain has TRBV6-5 and TRBJ2-7; 7 bases line up with TRBD2. The CDR3 sequence is 15 residues long. J lost 4 bases, V lost 6 bases, and 12 bases had no gene match. Germline V gene sequence: CDR1 MNHEY, CDR2 SVGAGI. The CDR3 sequence is CASSPSGTGWYEQYF. The CDR3, as DNA: TGTGCCAGCAGCCCGAGCGGGACGGGCTGGTACGAGCAGTACTTC.

There are a few counts of this clone. The chain has TRBV28 and TRBJ1-4, with 9 bases identical to TRBD1. The CDR3 spans 17 residues. The V and J ends lost 2 bases and 15 bases, in that order; junction bases with no gene match: 19. From germline, CDR1 is MDHEN and CDR2 SYDVKM. CDR3 loop: CASSLASGGTGLRLLFF. The CDR3 bases are TGTGCCAGCAGTTTAGCTTCAGGCGGGACAGGGTTACGGCTGTTGTTTTTT.

V and J are TRBV28 and TRBJ2-7, with a tentative D call TRBD1 (5 bases). The ends were cut back, 5 bases at V and 4 bases at J, with 9 bases in the middle. CDR1 and CDR2 (germline): MDHEN, SYDVKM. The CDR3 contains 12 residues. The CDR3 protein is CASSGSGYEQYF. The CDR3 nucleotides are TGTGCCAGCAGTGGCTCAGGGTACGAGCAGTACTTC.

The chain joins TRBV19 to TRBJ2-7, with D perhaps TRBD1 (7 bases). This CDR3 contains 15 residues. V was trimmed by 5 bases and J by 3 bases, leaving 17 bases between them. In germline, CDR1 is LNHDA, CDR2 SQIVND (reference sequence). The CDR3 protein is CASSFQGGGFYEQYF. The CDR3 bases are TGTGCCAGTAGTTTTCAGGGGGGCGGGTTCTACGAGCAGTACTTC.

The rearrangement uses TRBV28 and TRBJ1-5, with TRBD1 identical over 7 bases. Trimming removed 6 bases from V and 3 bases from J; junction bases left unmatched: 11. Germline V CDR1 and CDR2: MDHEN, SYDVKM. There are 16 residues in the CDR3. In DNA form, the CDR3 reads TGTGCCAGCAGCCACCCCGGACAGGTCCTCAATCAGCCCCAGCATTTT. This sequence encodes CASSHPGQVLNQPQHF.

The chain is built from TRBV7-8 and TRBJ2-1; D might be TRBD1 (6 bases). Germline V gives CDR1 SGHVS, CDR2 FQNEAQ. V lost 5 bases and J lost 9, with 17 bases in between. The CDR3 spans 14 residues. The CDR3 loop is CASSPIPGAGEQFF. The CDR3 coding sequence is TGTGCCAGCAGCCCGATCCCAGGGGCCGGTGAGCAGTTCTTC.

This chain joins TRBV7-2 and TRBJ2-5, with D tentatively TRBD2 (7 bases). CDR1 SGHTA and CDR2 FQGNSA come from the germline V gene. This CDR3 is 16 amino acids long. Trimming cost V 0 bases and J 1 base, with 12 bases left between them. This CDR3 is CASSLAEGGGQETQYF. CDR3 in DNA: TGTGCCAGCAGCTTAGCCGAGGGGGGGGGCCAAGAGACCCAGTACTTC.